This is a list of T cell receptor beta chains from one sample in a study of OX40 agonist ivuxolimab in advanced cancers. The method was immunoSEQ multiplex PCR; TCRdb's version includes in-frame clones alone and lacks a portion of them. The profile shows about 79,000 clones, approximately 85% of them singletons. Sample: CD4+ or CD8+ T cells sorted from blood, taken in a trial of the OX40 agonist ivuxolimab. The receptors originated from an adult with an advanced solid tumor such as melanoma, head and neck, liver or kidney cancer. Each CDR3 is given with its conserved first and last residue. The D gene is left open where the match is weak. Not every row has a clone size; where given, it reads once, few, many or a size class.

v_gene	j_gene	d_gene	abundance	len	CDR3aa	CDR3nt
TRBV6-5	TRBJ2-3	-	-	14	CATGPRGGTDTQYF	TGTGCCACGGGACCGCGAGGGGGTACAGATACGCAGTATTTT
TRBV4-1	TRBJ2-7	-	once	16	CASSQDPSRAPYEQYF	TGCGCCAGCAGCCAAGATCCTAGTCGGGCCCCCTACGAGCAGTACTTC
TRBV18	TRBJ2-7	-	-	12	CASSLVTYEQYF	TGTGCCAGCTCACTAGTCACCTACGAGCAGTACTTC
TRBV28	TRBJ1-2	TRBD1	-	14	CASNQQGAAAGYTF	TGTGCCAGCAATCAACAGGGGGCAGCAGCTGGCTACACCTTC
TRBV7-3	TRBJ2-1	-	-	15	CASSFSGGPYNEQFF	TGTGCCAGCAGCTTCAGTGGGGGACCCTACAATGAGCAGTTCTTC
TRBV6-5	TRBJ1-1	-	-	15	CASSYWAGANTEAFF	TGTGCCAGCAGTTACTGGGCAGGGGCTAACACTGAAGCTTTCTTT
TRBV6-5	TRBJ2-3	-	once	14	CASSLNSDVNTQYF	TGTGCCAGCAGTTTAAACAGTGATGTGAATACGCAGTATTTT
TRBV6-6	TRBJ2-1	TRBD2	-	13	CASSYTSVNEQFF	TGTGCCAGCAGTTACACTAGCGTAAATGAGCAGTTCTTC
TRBV5-4	TRBJ2-2	-	-	15	CASSPGPVRTGELFF	TGTGCCAGCAGCCCCGGGCCCGTGCGAACCGGGGAGCTGTTTTTT
TRBV19	TRBJ1-2	-	-	14	CASSIGNSNYGYTF	TGTGCCAGTAGTATAGGGAACAGTAACTATGGCTACACCTTC
TRBV5-1	TRBJ1-4	-	-	15	CASSLSTTENEKLFF	TGCGCCAGCAGCCTTTCTACTACAGAGAATGAAAAACTGTTTTTT
TRBV18	TRBJ2-1	-	-	15	CASSPGSFGANEQFF	TGTGCCAGCTCACCGGGATCTTTCGGGGCCAATGAGCAGTTCTTC
TRBV5-6	TRBJ2-5	TRBD2	-	16	CASSSWTSGRSETQYF	TGTGCCAGCAGCTCCTGGACTAGCGGGAGGTCAGAGACCCAGTACTTC
TRBV28	TRBJ2-1	-	-	19	CASSLRRDSSPHSYNEQFF	TGTGCCAGCAGTTTAAGGCGGGACTCCTCGCCCCACTCCTACAATGAGCAGTTCTTC
TRBV5-1	TRBJ2-5	-	-	13	CASNLMGQETQYF	TGCGCCAGCAACCTAATGGGGCAAGAGACCCAGTACTTC
TRBV7-9	TRBJ1-2	-	-	14	CASSRDTAGYGYTF	TGTGCCAGCAGCCGGGACACCGCTGGCTATGGCTACACCTTC
TRBV6-5	TRBJ1-4	-	-	15	CASSYDGSGGEKLFF	TGTGCCAGCAGTTACGATGGGTCGGGAGGCGAAAAACTGTTTTTT
TRBV7-2	TRBJ2-7	-	-	15	CASSPTFGDLGEQYF	TGTGCCAGCAGCCCCACTTTCGGGGATTTGGGGGAGCAGTACTTC
TRBV19	TRBJ2-5	-	few	15	CASSKGTTLGETQYF	TGTGCCAGTAGTAAGGGGACCACCCTTGGGGAGACCCAGTACTTC
TRBV11-2	TRBJ2-1	-	-	14	CASSLGGGVNEQFF	TGTGCCAGCAGCTTAGGTGGGGGAGTCAATGAGCAGTTCTTC
TRBV7-9	TRBJ1-1	-	-	17	CASSLGAVNDYGTEAFF	TGTGCCAGCAGCCTAGGTGCGGTCAACGATTATGGCACTGAAGCTTTCTTT
TRBV7-3	TRBJ2-1	TRBD2	-	14	CASSLSGELGEQFF	TGTGCCAGCAGCCTAAGCGGGGAGCTGGGTGAGCAGTTCTTC
TRBV5-1	TRBJ2-5	-	-	14	CASTQGSGQETQYF	TGCGCCAGCACCCAAGGATCGGGGCAAGAGACCCAGTACTTC
TRBV28	TRBJ2-3	-	-	12	CASSSNTDTQYF	TGTGCCAGCAGTTCAAACACAGATACGCAGTATTTT
TRBV18	TRBJ1-1	TRBD1	-	14	CASSPTGYDTEAFF	TGTGCCAGCTCACCGACAGGGTATGACACTGAAGCTTTCTTT
TRBV5-4	TRBJ2-7	TRBD2	-	15	CASSGLGGESYEQYF	TGTGCCAGCAGCGGGCTGGGGGGGGAATCCTACGAGCAGTACTTC
TRBV4-1	TRBJ2-7	TRBD2	-	16	CASSQEPSGRVYEQYF	TGCGCCAGCAGCCAAGAGCCTAGCGGGAGGGTTTACGAGCAGTACTTC
TRBV19	TRBJ2-1	TRBD1	-	15	CASSPTGASYNEQFF	TGTGCCAGTAGCCCGACAGGGGCCTCCTACAATGAGCAGTTCTTC
TRBV11-3	TRBJ2-7	-	-	13	CASSLGESYEQYF	TGTGCCAGCAGCTTGGGGGAGTCCTACGAGCAGTACTTC
TRBV7-2	TRBJ1-5	-	-	15	CASSLVWGWDQPQHF	TGTGCCAGCAGCTTAGTGTGGGGATGGGATCAGCCCCAGCATTTT
TRBV30	TRBJ1-5	TRBD1	-	15	CAWRETGLDNQPQHF	TGTGCCTGGAGAGAGACAGGGCTGGACAATCAGCCCCAGCATTTT
TRBV6-1	TRBJ1-1	-	once	13	CASKDFAGKEAFF	TGTGCCAGCAAAGACTTCGCCGGAAAGGAAGCTTTCTTT
TRBV2	TRBJ2-1	-	-	14	CASSEFDTWGGQFF	TGTGCCAGCAGTGAATTTGATACCTGGGGAGGTCAGTTCTTC
TRBV6-6	TRBJ2-3	-	-	15	CASVLGQGLTDTQYF	TGTGCCAGCGTCCTCGGGCAGGGGTTAACAGATACGCAGTATTTT
TRBV4-2	TRBJ2-1	TRBD2	-	19	CASSQERTSGIFSYNEQFF	TGTGCCAGCAGCCAAGAAAGAACTAGCGGGATATTCTCCTACAATGAGCAGTTCTTC
TRBV10-2	TRBJ2-3	-	-	12	CASSRGPDTQYF	TGCGCCAGCAGTAGGGGCCCAGATACGCAGTATTTT
TRBV18	TRBJ1-2	TRBD1	-	17	CASSPREGAQFNYGYTF	TGTGCCAGCTCACCACGCGAGGGGGCACAATTCAACTATGGCTACACCTTC
TRBV5-1	TRBJ2-2	TRBD2	-	16	CATTPGTSGRTGELFF	TGCGCCACCACACCCGGGACTAGCGGACGCACCGGGGAGCTGTTTTTT
TRBV28	TRBJ2-5	-	-	12	CASSFGRETQYF	TGTGCCAGCAGTTTTGGCCGGGAGACCCAGTACTTC
TRBV6-1	TRBJ1-2	-	-	14	CASSLVRSDYGYTF	TGTGCCAGCAGTCTCGTCAGATCCGACTATGGCTACACCTTC
TRBV7-6	TRBJ2-2	TRBD1	-	14	CASSHDRVTGELFF	TGTGCCAGCAGCCATGACAGGGTTACCGGGGAGCTGTTTTTT
TRBV5-1	TRBJ2-6	-	-	16	CASSLVLGGGANVLTF	TGCGCCAGCAGCTTGGTATTGGGGGGCGGGGCCAACGTCCTGACTTTC
TRBV5-4	TRBJ2-3	TRBD2	-	15	CASSLLAGTSGTQYF	TGTGCCAGCAGCTTGTTAGCGGGAACATCTGGTACGCAGTATTTT
TRBV11-3	TRBJ2-3	-	-	14	CASSRDRSTDTQYF	TGTGCCAGCAGCAGAGACAGGTCCACAGATACGCAGTATTTT
TRBV25-1	TRBJ1-4	-	-	13	CATSGQTNEKLFF	TGTGCCACCAGCGGACAGACGAATGAAAAACTGTTTTTT
TRBV5-1	TRBJ2-3	-	few	17	CASSSVRDSFSGDTQYF	TGCGCCAGCAGCTCAGTACGGGACTCCTTCTCCGGGGATACGCAGTATTTT
TRBV18	TRBJ2-1	-	-	16	CASSPPEGVSYNEQFF	TGTGCCAGCTCACCACCGGAGGGGGTCTCCTACAATGAGCAGTTCTTC
TRBV6-5	TRBJ2-1	-	-	16	CASSWGGLASYNEQFF	TGTGCCAGCAGTTGGGGTGGGTTAGCGTCTTACAATGAGCAGTTCTTC